The rows below give T cell receptor beta chains drawn from one sample of a study of response to subunit inactivated influenza vaccine. One entry per CDR3 protein, called by TCRdb with MiXCR from the RT-PCR reads. The sample includes under 800,000 distinct CDR3 sequences, over 11% of them seen just once. Sequenced material: PBMCs from blood, taken approximately 15 days before vaccination. Receptors were obtained from a man between 50 and 59 years old who received an inactivated influenza vaccine. Each CDR3 is given with its conserved first and last residue. A D gene is named only where the DNA matches it firmly. Where a row states a size, it is once, few, many or the class of an expanded clone; other rows omit it.

abundance	v_gene	d_gene	j_gene	CDR3aa	CDR3nt
-	TRBV28	-	TRBJ1-5	CASSFAPGYSNQPQHF	TGTGCCAGCAGTTTTGCTCCCGGGTATAGCAATCAGCCCCAGCATTTT
few	TRBV4-2	-	TRBJ2-2	CASSQGYGGLDTGELFF	TGTGCCAGCAGCCAAGGATATGGGGGGCTTGACACCGGGGAGCTGTTTTTT
-	TRBV27	-	TRBJ2-1	CASSSGLPSYNEQFF	TGTGCCAGCAGTTCGGGACTCCCATCCTACAATGAGCAGTTCTTC
-	TRBV20-1	-	TRBJ2-7	CSASGYYEQYF	TGCAGTGCTAGTGGATACTACGAGCAGTACTTC
-	TRBV4-1	-	TRBJ2-3	CASSQVERTDTQYF	TGCGCCAGCAGCCAAGTCGAACGTACAGATACGCAGTATTTT
-	TRBV18	-	TRBJ1-5	CASSPLQSDQPQHF	TGTGCCAGCTCACCCTTACAGTCTGATCAGCCCCAGCATTTT
-	TRBV3-1	-	TRBJ1-2	CASSQDRAGVFGYTF	TGTGCCAGCAGCCAAGATCGGGCAGGGGTCTTTGGCTACACCTTC
few	TRBV7-9	-	TRBJ2-2	CASSVLWGANTGELFF	TGTGCCAGCAGCGTCCTCTGGGGGGCGAACACCGGGGAGCTGTTTTTT
many	TRBV4-1	-	TRBJ2-2	CASSLREILDTGELFF	TGCGCCAGCAGCCTGAGAGAGATCCTCGACACCGGGGAGCTGTTTTTT
few	TRBV12-3/TRBV12-4	-	TRBJ2-1	CASTPQPNEQFF	TGTGCCAGCACTCCCCAGCCCAATGAGCAGTTCTTC
few	TRBV11-2	TRBD1	TRBJ2-2	CASSLLLFGTANTGELFF	TGTGCCAGCAGCCTACTACTATTCGGGACAGCGAACACCGGGGAGCTGTTTTTT
-	TRBV5-1	-	TRBJ2-3	CASNNYEDTQYF	TGCGCCAGCAACAACTACGAGGATACGCAGTATTTT
few	TRBV7-9	TRBD1	TRBJ1-1	CASSPTGEGTEAFF	TGTGCCAGCAGCCCGACAGGGGAGGGGACTGAAGCTTTCTTT
few	TRBV15	-	TRBJ2-3	CATSRDFPGVETDTQYF	TGTGCCACCAGCAGAGATTTCCCGGGAGTCGAGACAGATACGCAGTATTTT
few	TRBV5-1	TRBD1	TRBJ2-2	CASIPGTGGMAGELFF	TGCGCCAGCATTCCCGGGACAGGGGGAATGGCCGGGGAGCTGTTTTTT
few	TRBV15	-	TRBJ1-1	CATSRGDITGAFF	TGTGCCACCAGCAGAGGTGACATCACGGGAGCTTTCTTT
few	TRBV11-1	TRBD2	TRBJ2-3	CASSLVVGSGGFVDTQYF	TGTGCCAGCAGCTTAGTCGTCGGGAGCGGGGGGTTTGTAGATACGCAGTATTTT
few	TRBV20-1	TRBD1	TRBJ1-2	CSARRDRNYGYTF	TGCAGTGCGAGGCGGGACAGAAATTATGGCTACACCTTC
-	TRBV20-1	TRBD2	TRBJ2-1	CSARSGLAGGYNEQFF	TGCAGTGCTAGGTCGGGACTAGCGGGGGGATACAATGAGCAGTTCTTC
few	TRBV12-3/TRBV12-4	TRBD2	TRBJ2-3	CASSSGGTTTDTQYF	TGTGCCAGCAGTAGCGGGGGGACAACCACAGATACGCAGTATTTT
few	TRBV5-6	-	TRBJ1-6	CASSLEGGNSPLHF	TGTGCCAGCAGCTTGGAGGGCGGGAATTCACCCCTCCACTTT
few	TRBV20-1	TRBD2	TRBJ2-1	CSATIAGAYNEQFF	TGCAGTGCTACTATAGCGGGAGCCTACAATGAGCAGTTCTTC
-	TRBV6-1	TRBD2	TRBJ2-1	CASNLAGGQSEQFF	TGTGCCAGCAACTTAGCGGGGGGGCAGAGTGAGCAGTTCTTC
-	TRBV12-3/TRBV12-4	TRBD2	TRBJ2-1	CASSLIGTSVNEQFF	TGTGCCAGCAGTTTAATTGGGACTAGCGTAAATGAGCAGTTCTTC
many	TRBV20-1	TRBD2	TRBJ2-5	CSASHGGFSETQYF	TGCAGTGCTAGTCACGGGGGGTTCTCTGAGACCCAGTACTTC
few	TRBV4-1	TRBD1	TRBJ2-1	CASSPPGQGNEQFF	TGCGCCAGCAGCCCGCCGGGACAGGGGAATGAGCAGTTCTTC
few	TRBV7-6	-	TRBJ2-3	CASSLVGDENTDTQYF	TGTGCCAGCAGCTTAGTAGGGGACGAAAACACAGATACGCAGTATTTT
-	TRBV11-2	-	TRBJ2-7	CASSSFGEQYF	TGTGCCAGCAGCTCGTTCGGGGAGCAGTACTTC
-	TRBV12-3/TRBV12-4	-	TRBJ2-7	CASSLLIGPTYEQYF	TGTGCCAGCAGTTTATTGATCGGTCCCACCTACGAGCAGTACTTC
once	TRBV29-1	TRBD1	TRBJ1-5	CSVAEGAEQPQHF	TGCAGCGTCGCCGAGGGGGCAGAACAGCCCCAGCATTTT
few	TRBV18	TRBD1	TRBJ1-5	CASSRTGDYEPQHF	TGTGCCAGCTCACGGACAGGCGATTATGAGCCCCAGCATTTT
-	TRBV9	-	TRBJ2-5	CASSVEGGQETQYF	TGTGCCAGCAGCGTAGAAGGGGGCCAAGAGACCCAGTACTTC
few	TRBV29-1	-	TRBJ2-1	CSVAGGNEQFF	TGCAGCGTTGCCGGGGGCAATGAGCAGTTCTTC
-	TRBV7-9	-	TRBJ2-7	CASSLGDWEQYF	TGTGCCAGCAGCTTAGGAGATTGGGAGCAGTACTTC
-	TRBV4-1	-	TRBJ2-5	CASSQLLPQETQYF	TGCGCCAGCAGCCAGTTGCTCCCTCAAGAGACCCAGTACTTC
few	TRBV10-3	-	TRBJ2-3	CAISHAGDTQYF	TGTGCCATCAGTCATGCCGGGGATACGCAGTATTTT
few	TRBV28	-	TRBJ2-7	CASSLPTGEQYF	TGTGCCAGCAGTTTGCCGACGGGCGAGCAGTACTTC
few	TRBV24-1	-	TRBJ2-1	CATSDRIGGEQFF	TGTGCCACCAGTGATCGCATAGGGGGGGAGCAGTTCTTC
-	TRBV6-5	TRBD1	TRBJ1-2	CASISVGDRAETF	TGTGCCAGCATTTCAGTGGGGGACAGAGCCGAGACCTTC
many	TRBV11-2	-	TRBJ1-2	CASSATRGNYGYTF	TGTGCCAGCAGCGCGACCCGGGGGAACTATGGCTACACCTTC
few	TRBV28	-	TRBJ1-2	CASSLRDGYTF	TGTGCCAGCAGTTTAAGGGATGGCTACACCTTC
-	TRBV9	-	TRBJ2-2	CASSVAPVVNTGELFF	TGTGCCAGCAGCGTAGCCCCCGTAGTCAACACCGGGGAGCTGTTTTTT
-	TRBV29-1	TRBD2	TRBJ2-2	CSVVGGGNTGELFF	TGCAGCGTTGTGGGCGGGGGGAACACCGGGGAGCTGTTTTTT
-	TRBV28	TRBD1	TRBJ2-1	CASLGQGKGGAYNEQFF	TGTGCCAGCCTGGGACAGGGGAAGGGAGGAGCCTACAATGAGCAGTTCTTC